Listed below are T cell receptor beta chains from one sample, sequenced in a study of human T cells and chemical hapten exposure. Using its own MiXCR run on the RACE reads, TCRdb lists one record per CDR3 protein. The repertoire holds 380,000 or so distinct CDR3 sequences, with about 4.8% as singletons. Here the sequenced sample was whole blood, taken in connection with sensitization to the hapten diphenylcyclopropenone (DPC). The receptors were gathered from a woman in her forties or fifties with alopecia areata. Some clones in this sample may be carry-over from other donors' samples. CDR3s leave out the opening cysteine and the closing phenylalanine or tryptophan.

v_call,j_call,cdr3_aa
TRBV12-3/TRBV12-4,TRBJ1-2,ASRPPPGARYGYT
TRBV4-2,TRBJ1-4,ASSQGGGEKLF
TRBV7-9,TRBJ2-5,ASSSLGTQY
TRBV9,TRBJ2-1,ASSAVLGDEQF
TRBV20-1,TRBJ2-1,SAREQFNEQF
TRBV5-6,TRBJ1-3,ASSLGFLSGNTIY
TRBV10-3,TRBJ2-1,AISESNRDGNEQF
TRBV27,TRBJ2-3,ASSLFGASGGTDTQY
TRBV5-4,TRBJ1-3,ASSPSSGGLGNTIY
TRBV20-1,TRBJ1-2,SARGGAGYGYT
TRBV15,TRBJ2-1,ATSKGTDNEQF
TRBV20-1,TRBJ1-1,SARDTTGLKAF
TRBV20-1,TRBJ2-3,SAASGASTDTQY
TRBV28,TRBJ1-5,ASTQNGGSQPQH
TRBV28,TRBJ2-7,ASRNRGRTYEQY